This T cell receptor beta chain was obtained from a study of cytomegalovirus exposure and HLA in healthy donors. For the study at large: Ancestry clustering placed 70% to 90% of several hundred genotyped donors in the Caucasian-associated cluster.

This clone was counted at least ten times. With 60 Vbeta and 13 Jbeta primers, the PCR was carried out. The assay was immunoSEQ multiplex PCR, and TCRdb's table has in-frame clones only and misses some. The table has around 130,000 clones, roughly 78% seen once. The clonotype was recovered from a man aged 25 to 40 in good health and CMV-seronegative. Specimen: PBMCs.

DNA for the CDR3: TGTGCCAGCAGCCCTTTAGGGGTACAGTCCTCCTACAATGAGCAGTTCTTC. Its translation: CASSPLGVQSSYNEQFF. V usage is TRBV7-8 and J usage is TRBJ2-1, with a tentative D call TRBD1 (5 bases). Germline V gene data show CDR1 as SGHVS and CDR2 as FQNEAQ. There are 17 residues in the CDR3. Trimming shortened V by 5 bases and J by 0 bases, and 17 bases separated the two germline ends.